Following are 9 T cell receptor beta chains from one sample sequenced in a study of CD8 T cells in Susac syndrome. Random hexamers were used to reverse transcribe the RNA input (about 0.45 to 1 ug). MiXCR, applied by TCRdb to the immunoSEQ multiplex PCR reads, yields one record per CDR3 protein. Of about 300,000 distinct CDR3 sequences listed, almost 85% are singletons. The specimen was CD8+ T cells from PBMCs. These receptor sequences come from a human donor with multiple sclerosis.

The chain combines TRBV6-2 or TRBV6-3 with TRBJ2-7; D not certain. Germline lookup yields CDR1 MNHEY and CDR2 SVGEGT. This CDR3 has 14 residues. Trimming took off 8 bases at V and 0 bases at J, with 14 bases between the two ends. CDR3 in DNA: TGTGCCAGCGAGAGCGTCGTTAGCTCCTACGAGCAGTACTTC. Amino acids: CASESVVSSYEQYF.

V and J are TRBV4-1 and TRBJ2-7; possibly TRBD2 for D (6 bases). V lost 1 base and J lost 1, with 11 bases in between. In germline, CDR1 is MGHRA, CDR2 YSYEKL. The CDR3 loop spans 15 amino acids. The CDR3 here is CASSQAGTGSYEQYF. DNA of the CDR3: TGCGCCAGCAGCCAAGCCGGGACTGGGTCCTACGAGCAGTACTTC.

CDR3 protein: CASSSISGGNSPLHF. DNA for the CDR3: TGTGCCAGCAGTTCTATCTCAGGGGGTAATTCACCCCTCCACTTT. The chain employs TRBV27 and TRBJ1-6; 7 bases fit TRBD1. This CDR3 spans 15 amino acids. Germline CDR1 and CDR2: MNHEY and SMNVEV (reference sequence). The J segment lost 6 bases and the V segment lost 4 bases, leaving 6 bases of the junction unmatched.

This clonotype was recorded once. The chain links TRBV20-1 to TRBJ1-4; D remains ambiguous. V gave up 5 bases and J gave up 0 bases, with 10 bases separating them. CDR3 length: 14 amino acids. Per germline, CDR1 DFQATT and CDR2 SNEGSKA (reference sequence). In DNA, the CDR3 is TGCAGTGCTGCATACAGATCAACTAATGAAAAACTGTTTTTT. It encodes CSAAYRSTNEKLFF.

This chain uses TRBV10-3 with TRBJ1-1; no reliable D call. From germline, CDR1 is ENHRY and CDR2 SYGVKD. The CDR3 sequence is 12 residues long. V dropped 4 bases and J dropped 4 bases, with 7 bases sitting between them. This chain's CDR3 is CAISAGSTEAFF. In DNA form, the CDR3 reads TGTGCCATCAGTGCGGGGAGCACTGAAGCTTTCTTT.

V is TRBV28 and J is TRBJ2-7; 10 bases are a match to TRBD2. J lost 1 base, V lost 5 bases, and 8 bases had no gene match. This CDR3 contains 16 residues. The germline V gene encodes CDR1 MDHEN and CDR2 SYDVKM. The CDR3 DNA is TGTGCCAGCAGTCCCAGAGCGGGAGGGTCTTCCTACGAGCAGTACTTC. This sequence encodes CASSPRAGGSSYEQYF. Filled out from reference TRBV28 and TRBJ2-7, the complete variable domain reads DVKVTQSSRYLVKRTGEKVFLECVQDMDHENMFWYRQDPGLGLRLIYFSYDVKMKEKGDIPEGYSVSREKKERFSLILESASTNQTSMYLCASSPRAGGSSYEQYFGPGTRLTVT.

This clonotype was detected only once. The chain joins TRBV9 to TRBJ2-2, with 14 bases matching TRBD2. In germline, CDR1 is SGDLS, CDR2 YYNGEE. CDR3 length: 15 amino acids. V was pared by 4 bases and J by 5 bases, with 1 base of the junction left unmatched. CDR3 in amino acids: CASSRTSGRTGELFF. The CDR3 coding sequence is TGTGCCAGCAGCCGGACTAGCGGGAGGACCGGGGAGCTGTTTTTT.

V gene TRBV28 combines with J gene TRBJ2-1, with 11 nucleotides matching TRBD2. Germline CDR1 and CDR2: MDHEN and SYDVKM. The CDR3 has 15 amino acids. Trimming took 6 bases from V and 7 from J; bases not matched to a gene: 8. The CDR3 DNA is TGTGCCAGCAGCCTGCTAGCGGGAGGAATAAATGAGCAGTTCTTC. It is translated as CASSLLAGGINEQFF.

In DNA form, the CDR3 reads TGCGCCAGCAGCCAAGATAGGGTCGTAGGCAGCCGGGCAACTAATGAAAAACTGTTTTTT. Its translation is CASSQDRVVGSRATNEKLFF. The chain links TRBV4-3 to TRBJ1-4; D is ambiguous. Germline CDR1 is LGHNA and CDR2 is YSLEER. V dropped 0 bases and J dropped 0 bases, with 20 bases sitting between them. The length of the CDR3 is 20 residues.